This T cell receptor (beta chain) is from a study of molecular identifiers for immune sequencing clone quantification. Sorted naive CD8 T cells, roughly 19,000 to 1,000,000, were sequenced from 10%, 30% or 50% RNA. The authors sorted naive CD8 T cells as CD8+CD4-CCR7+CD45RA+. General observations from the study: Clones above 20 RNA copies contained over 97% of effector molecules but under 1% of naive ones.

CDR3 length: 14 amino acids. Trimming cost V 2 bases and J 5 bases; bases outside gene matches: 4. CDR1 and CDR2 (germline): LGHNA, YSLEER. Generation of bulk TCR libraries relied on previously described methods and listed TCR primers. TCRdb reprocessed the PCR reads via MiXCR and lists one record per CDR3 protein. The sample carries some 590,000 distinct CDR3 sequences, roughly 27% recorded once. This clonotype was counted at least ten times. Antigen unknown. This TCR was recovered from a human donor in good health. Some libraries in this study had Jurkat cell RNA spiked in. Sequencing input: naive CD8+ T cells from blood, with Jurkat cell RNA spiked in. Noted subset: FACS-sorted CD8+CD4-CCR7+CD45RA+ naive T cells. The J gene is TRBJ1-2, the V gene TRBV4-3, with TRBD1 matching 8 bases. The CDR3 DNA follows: TGCGCCAGCAGCCAAACAGGGGGTTCTTATGGCTACACCTTC. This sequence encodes CASSQTGGSYGYTF.